This T cell receptor beta chain came from a study of blood T cell repertoires in COVID-19 (dated by TCRdb to the early 2020s). General notes on the study: Samples covering the acute and convalescent phases of COVID-19 were provided by collaborators in the United States, Italy and Spain. Samples were obtained from the ongoing ImmuneRACE study (first 160 participants) and from about 1,300 subjects provided by 6 global collaborators. HLA class I and class II types, where available, came from metadata supplied by the sample provider rather than from assay-based typing. Subjects who had been exposed to COVID-19, were actively infected with it, or had recovered from it provided the deeply sampled blood TCRbeta repertoires that made up the dataset. The repertoires were made available in a free public database intended to serve as a resource for research on the immune response to SARS-CoV-2. A de-identified subject ID, COVID-19 status, age in years and sex were almost always included in the sample metadata. The prospective study material was composed of cDNA or gDNA derived from T cells, B-cell-depleted T cells, or PBMCs.

Of note for this clone: The antigen this receptor binds is unknown. The sample holds no much larger clone one base away, and base qualities are not on file.

In the prospective study, participants were about 18 to 95 years old, resided in 20 to 30 geographic areas of the United States, and were enrolled through a virtual design. In the prospective study, participants were assigned to cohorts based on the clinical history participants reported in a screening survey and a study questionnaire. For ImmuneRACE Cohort 3, a participant was defined as recovered based on two consecutive negative NP/OP PCR tests, clearance by a healthcare professional, or resolution of symptoms. In the prospective study, whole blood, serum and a nasopharyngeal or oropharyngeal swab were collected from each participant by mobile phlebotomists. Participants in the prospective study had the option to provide additional blood draws and questionnaires over a roughly 2-month period. Before DNA extraction, prospective study blood samples were shipped either frozen or at room temperature.

Paper-wide results and their limitations: How much clinical and demographic metadata was included differed by source and by participant, and the metadata was provided uncurated.

TCRbeta CDR3 regions were amplified from genomic DNA by means of the immunoSEQ Assay, a bias-controlled multiplex PCR. For the original study's pipeline: Nucleated cell counts per sample were estimated from amplification of reference gene primers within the assay. Sequence reads were collapsed and filtered to measure the absolute abundance of every unique TCRbeta CDR3 rearrangement. For each sample, productive Simpson clonality was calculated as the square root of Simpson's diversity index over productive rearrangements. TCRdb took this table from immuneACCESS and kept in-frame rearrangements with V and J called. Such tables lack part of the clones; where checked against another copy, unresolved V genes explain under half of the gap, and the rest is unexplained. The D gene and trimming were derived from the DNA, and the V and J assignments and clone size from that table. The sample contains 300,000 to 400,000 clones, roughly 87% of them found a single time. The ten largest clonotypes hold 1% of the sample.

Sequences LNHNV (CDR1) and YYDKDF (CDR2) are obtained from the germline V gene (reference sequence). Trimming takes 0 bases from V and 4 bases from J, and the germline ends sit 12 bases apart. The CDR3 has 15 amino acids, counting the end cysteine and phenylalanine. The read is trimmed to its CDR3 DNA, 45 bases read in frame from base 1. Sample: PBMCs or T cells enriched from blood (not recorded which). The chain couples TRBV15 to TRBJ2-5, with a tentative D gene TRBD2 over 7 matching bases. This clonotype was sampled from a woman in her 30s who had recovered from COVID-19. For the CDR3, the sequence is CATSRDKGGRETQYF. The DNA sequence is TGTGCCACCAGCAGAGATAAGGGGGGGCGAGAGACCCAGTACTTC.